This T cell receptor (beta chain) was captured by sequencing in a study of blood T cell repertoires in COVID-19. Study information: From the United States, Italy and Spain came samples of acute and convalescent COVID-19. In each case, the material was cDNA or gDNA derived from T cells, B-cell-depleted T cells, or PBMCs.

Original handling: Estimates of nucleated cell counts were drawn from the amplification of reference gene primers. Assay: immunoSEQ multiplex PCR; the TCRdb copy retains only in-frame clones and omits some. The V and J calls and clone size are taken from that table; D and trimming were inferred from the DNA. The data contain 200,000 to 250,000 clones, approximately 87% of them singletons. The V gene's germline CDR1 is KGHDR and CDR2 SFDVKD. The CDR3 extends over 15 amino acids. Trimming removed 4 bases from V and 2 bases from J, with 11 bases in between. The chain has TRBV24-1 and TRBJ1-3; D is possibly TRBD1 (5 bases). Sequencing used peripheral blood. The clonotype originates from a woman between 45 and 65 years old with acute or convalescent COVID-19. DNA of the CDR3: TGTGCCACCAGTGACCAACAGGCCCCTGGAAACACCATATATTTT. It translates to CATSDQQAPGNTIYF.